This TCR beta chain was recovered during a study of T cells of healthy individuals. MiXCR was run by TCRdb on the 5' RACE reads, yielding one entry per CDR3 protein. The sample includes tens of thousands of distinct CDR3 sequences, roughly 14% of them seen just once. In this sample, this clonotype turned up many times. The sequence came from a human donor in good health.

CDR3 amino acids: CASSWGQAPETQYF. The DNA for the CDR3 is TGTGCCAGCAGTTGGGGACAGGCCCCGGAGACCCAGTACTTC. J is TRBJ2-5 and V is TRBV2; 8 positions match TRBD1. In germline, CDR1 is SNHLY, CDR2 FYNNEI. This CDR3 is 14 amino acids long. V dropped 5 bases and J dropped 5; count of bases not matched to a gene: 7. The complete variable domain, with remaining parts taken from reference TRBV2 and TRBJ2-5, reads EPEVTQTPSHQVTQMGQEVILRCVPISNHLYFYWYRQILGQKVEFLVSFYNNEISEKSEIFDDQFSVERPDGSNFTLKIRSTKLEDSAMYFCASSWGQAPETQYFGPGTRLLVL.